This T cell receptor (beta chain) was sequenced during a study of lymphopenia after photon versus proton radiotherapy. General study findings and limits: Proton therapy kept repertoires fairly stable, unlike photons, which gained effector/memory cells.

Notes on this clone: As yet, its antigen is unknown.

Profiling relied on immunoSEQ multiplex PCR, and the TCRdb table lists in-frame clones only, not all of them. The data contain around 160,000 clones, approximately 90% of them singletons. The CDR3 length is 11 residues. With 6 bases removed from V and 3 bases from J, the gap between germline ends came to 6 bases. Germline V gene data show CDR1 as SNHLY and CDR2 as FYNNEI. The rearrangement links TRBV2 to TRBJ2-7; D is uncertain. The sequencing used peripheral blood, collected from a patient treated with photon-based radiotherapy. This TCR was recovered from a man aged 50 to 60 with gastric cancer. CDR3 DNA: TGTGCCAGCAGAGTCAACTACGAGCAGTACTTC. Its protein is CASRVNYEQYF.